The 4 T cell receptor beta chains given below trace back to one sample, sequenced in a study of shared clonotypes between healthy human individuals. TCRdb's copy holds only in-frame clones and misses some; the assay was immunoSEQ multiplex PCR. Here the sample spans about 1.4 million clones, roughly 97% being singletons. Material for sequencing was naive CD4+ T cells sorted from blood. Specified subset: CD45RA+ positively selected. These receptors originate from a man in his thirties or forties in good health.

For the CDR3, the DNA is TGTGCCAGCAGCAGAGGGATCGGGGGTGAAAAACTGTTTTTT. Translating it yields CASSRGIGGEKLFF. The chain combines TRBV5-5 with TRBJ1-4; tentative D call: TRBD1 (5 bases). The CDR3 is made up of 14 amino acids. Trimming took 4 bases from V and 7 from J, leaving 14 bases between them. Germline values: CDR1 SGHKS, CDR2 YYEKEE (reference sequence).

J is TRBJ2-5 and V is TRBV7-2; perhaps TRBD2 as D (5 bases). Germline-derived CDR1 and CDR2 are SGHTA and FQGNSA. V lost 0 bases, J lost 6 bases, and 11 bases lay in between. CDR3 size: 14 residues. The CDR3 loop reads CASSLAGVGKTQYF. As DNA, the CDR3 is TGTGCCAGCAGCTTAGCGGGAGTCGGGAAGACCCAGTACTTC.

The chain recombines TRBV6-6 with TRBJ2-1, with TRBD1 identical over 8 bases. Germline V gene lookup returns CDR1 MNHNY and CDR2 SVGAGI (reference sequence). The CDR3 runs 15 residues. V shed 3 bases and J 4 bases; nucleotides not matched to a gene: 5. CDR3 sequence: CASSYWDRSYNEQFF. The CDR3 region has the DNA TGTGCCAGCAGTTATTGGGACAGGTCTTACAATGAGCAGTTCTTC.

V and J are TRBV2 and TRBJ2-1, with D unclear. Germline V CDR1 and CDR2: SNHLY, FYNNEI. The V end lost 7 bases, the J end lost 3 bases, and 10 bases lay between the germline ends. CDR3 size: 13 residues. CDR3 sequence: CASKERNYNEQFF. The CDR3 DNA reads TGTGCCAGCAAGGAACGAAACTACAATGAGCAGTTCTTC.